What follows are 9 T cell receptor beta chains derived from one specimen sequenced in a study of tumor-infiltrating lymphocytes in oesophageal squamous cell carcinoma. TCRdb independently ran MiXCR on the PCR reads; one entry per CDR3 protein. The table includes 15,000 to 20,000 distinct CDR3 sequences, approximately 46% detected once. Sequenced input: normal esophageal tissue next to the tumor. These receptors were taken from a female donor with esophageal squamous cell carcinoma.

CDR3 residues: CSARDGGPPKTDRQNTEAFF. The CDR3 DNA follows: TGCAGTGCTAGAGATGGGGGGCCCCCGAAGACGGACAGGCAGAACACTGAAGCTTTCTTT. The chain links TRBV20-1 to TRBJ2-3, with 7 nucleotides matching TRBD1. The J call is in doubt because the DNA end fits TRBJ1-1 better. This CDR3 region has 20 residues. Germline CDR1 DFQATT, CDR2 SNEGSKA (reference sequence).

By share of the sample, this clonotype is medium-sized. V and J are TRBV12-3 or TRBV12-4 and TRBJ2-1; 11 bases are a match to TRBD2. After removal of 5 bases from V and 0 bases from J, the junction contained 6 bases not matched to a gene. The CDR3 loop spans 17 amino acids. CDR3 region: CASSPNSGRASYNEQFF. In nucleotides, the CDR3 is TGTGCCAGCAGTCCCAATAGCGGGAGGGCCTCCTACAATGAGCAGTTCTTC.

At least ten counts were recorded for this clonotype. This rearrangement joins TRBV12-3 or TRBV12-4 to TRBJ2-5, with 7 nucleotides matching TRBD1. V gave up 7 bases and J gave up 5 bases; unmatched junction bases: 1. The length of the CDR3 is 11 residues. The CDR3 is CASKTGETQYF. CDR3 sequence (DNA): TGTGCCAGCAAGACAGGGGAGACCCAGTACTTC.

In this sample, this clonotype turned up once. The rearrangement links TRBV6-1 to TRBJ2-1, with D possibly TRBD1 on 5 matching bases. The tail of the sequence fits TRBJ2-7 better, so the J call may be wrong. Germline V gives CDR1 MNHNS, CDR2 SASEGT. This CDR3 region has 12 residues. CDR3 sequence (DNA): TGTGCCAGCAAGGGCAGGGTGGTCGAGCAGTACTTC. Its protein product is CASKGRVVEQYF.

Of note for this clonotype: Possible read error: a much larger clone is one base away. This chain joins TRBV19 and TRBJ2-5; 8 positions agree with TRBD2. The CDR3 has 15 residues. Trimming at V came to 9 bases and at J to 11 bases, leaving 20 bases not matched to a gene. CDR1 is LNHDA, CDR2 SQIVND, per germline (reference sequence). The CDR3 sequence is CASLEISGARNVQYF. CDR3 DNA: TGTGCCAGCCTGGAAATTAGCGGGGCTCGAAATGTGCAGTACTTC.

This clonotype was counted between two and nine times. The CDR3 spells CASSLPGHLTYEQYF. The DNA for the CDR3 is TGTGCCAGCAGCTTACCGGGACACCTAACCTACGAGCAGTACTTC. V is TRBV7-9 and J is TRBJ2-5; the D gene is possibly TRBD1 (6 bases). The DNA end lines up better with TRBJ2-7; the J call may be wrong. The germline CDR1 and CDR2 sequences are SEHNR and FQNEAQ (reference sequence). The CDR3 totals 15 residues.

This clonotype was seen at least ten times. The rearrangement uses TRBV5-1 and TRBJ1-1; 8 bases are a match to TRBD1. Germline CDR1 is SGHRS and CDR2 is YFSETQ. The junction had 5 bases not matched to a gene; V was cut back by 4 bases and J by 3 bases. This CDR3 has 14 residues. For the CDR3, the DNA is TGCGCCAGCAGCACGAACAGGGGGGACACTGAAGCTTTCTTT. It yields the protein CASSTNRGDTEAFF.

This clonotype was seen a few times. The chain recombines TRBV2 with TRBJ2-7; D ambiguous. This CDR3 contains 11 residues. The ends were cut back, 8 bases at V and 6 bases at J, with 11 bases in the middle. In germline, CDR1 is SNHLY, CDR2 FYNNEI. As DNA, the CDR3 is TGTGCCAGCGGGTGGGCGCTCGAGCAGTACTTC. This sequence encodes CASGWALEQYF.

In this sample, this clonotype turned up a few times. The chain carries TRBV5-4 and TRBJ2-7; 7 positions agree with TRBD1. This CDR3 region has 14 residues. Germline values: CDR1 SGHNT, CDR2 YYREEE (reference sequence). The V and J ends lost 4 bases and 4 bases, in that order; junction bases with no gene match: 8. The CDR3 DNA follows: TGTGCCAGCAGCCTTCCGACAGGGCGGTACGAGCAGTACTTC. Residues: CASSLPTGRYEQYF.